This entry is about one T cell receptor beta chain. CDR1 is MNHEY, CDR2 SMNVEV, per germline (reference sequence). Trimming took off 4 bases at V and 0 bases at J, with 8 bases between the two ends. This CDR3 has 14 residues. The data were obtained in a study of blood T cell repertoires in COVID-19. Study context: Some COVID-19 samples were acute and others convalescent; all came from the United States, Italy and Spain.

Some clones are missing from TCRdb's copy, which holds only in-frame ones; the method was immunoSEQ multiplex PCR. The sample includes roughly 80,000 clones, 65% to 85% of them seen just once. The chain couples TRBV27 to TRBJ2-3; TRBD2 is a possible D gene (5 bases). The sample was peripheral blood. The TCR comes from a man in his 60s with active or convalescent COVID-19. CDR3 protein: CASSYRGSTDTQYF. The CDR3 bases are TGTGCCAGCAGTTACCGAGGGAGCACAGATACGCAGTATTTT.